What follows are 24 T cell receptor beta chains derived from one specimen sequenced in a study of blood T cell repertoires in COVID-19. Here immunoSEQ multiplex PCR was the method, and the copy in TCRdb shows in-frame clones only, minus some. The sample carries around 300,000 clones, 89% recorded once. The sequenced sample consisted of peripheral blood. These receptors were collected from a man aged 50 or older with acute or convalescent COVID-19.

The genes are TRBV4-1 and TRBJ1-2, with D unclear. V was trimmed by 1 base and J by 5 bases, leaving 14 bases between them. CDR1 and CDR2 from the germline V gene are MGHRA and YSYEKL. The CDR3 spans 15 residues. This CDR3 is CASSQAGAVLYGYTF. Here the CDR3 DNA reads TGCGCCAGCAGCCAAGCGGGAGCAGTCTTGTATGGCTACACCTTC.

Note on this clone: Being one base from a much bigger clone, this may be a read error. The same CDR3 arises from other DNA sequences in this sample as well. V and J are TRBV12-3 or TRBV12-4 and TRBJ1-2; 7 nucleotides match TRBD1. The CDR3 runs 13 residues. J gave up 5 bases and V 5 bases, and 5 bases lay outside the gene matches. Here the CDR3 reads CASSPGTAYGYTF. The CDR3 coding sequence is TGTGCCAGCAGTCCCGGGACAGCTTATGGCTACACCTTC.

As DNA, the CDR3 is TGTGCCAGCAGCTTAGCCGGGAAAATCGTTCTCAATGAGCAGTTCTTC. It encodes CASSLAGKIVLNEQFF. The chain carries TRBV7-9 and TRBJ2-1, with a possible D match to TRBD2 (5 bases). V was trimmed by 0 bases and J by 6 bases, leaving 15 bases between them. CDR3 size: 16 residues. Per germline, CDR1 SEHNR and CDR2 FQNEAQ (reference sequence).

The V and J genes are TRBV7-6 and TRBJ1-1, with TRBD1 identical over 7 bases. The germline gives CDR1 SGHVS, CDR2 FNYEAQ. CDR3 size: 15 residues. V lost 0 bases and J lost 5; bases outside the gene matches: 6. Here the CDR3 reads CASSLASTGWTEAFF. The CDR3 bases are TGTGCCAGCAGCTTAGCGTCGACAGGGTGGACTGAAGCTTTCTTT.

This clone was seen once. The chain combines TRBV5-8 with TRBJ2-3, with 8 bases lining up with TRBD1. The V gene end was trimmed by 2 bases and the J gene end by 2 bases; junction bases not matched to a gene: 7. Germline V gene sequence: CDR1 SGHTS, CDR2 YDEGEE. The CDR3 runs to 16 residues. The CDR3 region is CASSLQGTGITDTQYF. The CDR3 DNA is TGTGCCAGCAGCTTACAAGGGACAGGCATCACAGATACGCAGTATTTT.

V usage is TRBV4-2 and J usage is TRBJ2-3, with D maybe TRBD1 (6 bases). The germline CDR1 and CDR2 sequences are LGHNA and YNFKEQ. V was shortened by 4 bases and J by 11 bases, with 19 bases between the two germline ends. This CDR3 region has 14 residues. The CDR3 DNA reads TGTGCCAGCAGCCGCGAAACGGGACAAGAAAAGCAGTATTTT. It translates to CASSRETGQEKQYF.

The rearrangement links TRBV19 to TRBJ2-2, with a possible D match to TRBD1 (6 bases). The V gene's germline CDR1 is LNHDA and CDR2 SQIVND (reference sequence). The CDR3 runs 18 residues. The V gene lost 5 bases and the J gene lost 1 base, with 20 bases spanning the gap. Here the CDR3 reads CASSPVTGAERNTGELFF. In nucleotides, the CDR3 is TGTGCCAGTAGTCCCGTGACAGGAGCTGAAAGGAACACCGGGGAGCTGTTTTTT.

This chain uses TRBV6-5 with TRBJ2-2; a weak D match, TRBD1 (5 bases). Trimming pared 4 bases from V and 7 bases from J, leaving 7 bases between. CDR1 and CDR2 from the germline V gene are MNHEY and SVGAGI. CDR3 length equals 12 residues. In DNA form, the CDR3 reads TGTGCCAGCAGTTCAGGGTTCGGGGAGCTGTTTTTT. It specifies CASSSGFGELFF.

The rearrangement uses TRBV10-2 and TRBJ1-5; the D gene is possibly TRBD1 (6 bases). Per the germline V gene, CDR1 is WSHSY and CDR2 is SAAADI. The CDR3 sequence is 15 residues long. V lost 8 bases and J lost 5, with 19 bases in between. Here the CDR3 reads CASRGATGDHQPQHF. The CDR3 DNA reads TGCGCCAGCCGGGGGGCTACAGGAGATCATCAGCCCCAGCATTTT.

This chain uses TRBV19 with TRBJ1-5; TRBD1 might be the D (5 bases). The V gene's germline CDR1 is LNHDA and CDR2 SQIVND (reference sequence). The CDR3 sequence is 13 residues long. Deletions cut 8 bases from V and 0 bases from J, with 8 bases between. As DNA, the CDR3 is TGTGCCAGTGGGGGGGATAGCAATCAGCCCCAGCATTTT. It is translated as CASGGDSNQPQHF.

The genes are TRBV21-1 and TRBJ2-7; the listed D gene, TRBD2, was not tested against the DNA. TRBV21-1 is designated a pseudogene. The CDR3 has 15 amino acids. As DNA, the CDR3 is TGTGCCAGCAGCAAAGCGCGGCCCAGCTCCTACGAGCAGTACTTC. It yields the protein CASSKARPSSYEQYF.

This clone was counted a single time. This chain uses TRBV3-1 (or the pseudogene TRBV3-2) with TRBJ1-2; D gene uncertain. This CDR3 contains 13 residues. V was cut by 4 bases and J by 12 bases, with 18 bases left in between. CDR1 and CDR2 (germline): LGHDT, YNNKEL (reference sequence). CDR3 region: CASSLIPPLFHTF. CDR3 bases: TGTGCCAGCAGCCTTATACCCCCGCTATTCCACACCTTC.

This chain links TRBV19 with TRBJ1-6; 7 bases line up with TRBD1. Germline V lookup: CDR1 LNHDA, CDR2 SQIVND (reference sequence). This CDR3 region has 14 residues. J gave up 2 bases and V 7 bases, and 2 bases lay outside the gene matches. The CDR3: CASIGGAYNSPLHF. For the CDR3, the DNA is TGTGCCAGTATAGGGGGCGCCTATAATTCACCCCTCCACTTT.

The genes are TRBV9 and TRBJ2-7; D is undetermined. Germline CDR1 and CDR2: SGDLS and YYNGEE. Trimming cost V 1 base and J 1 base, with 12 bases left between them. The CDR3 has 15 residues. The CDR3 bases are TGTGCCAGCAGCGTAAGTGCCTCAGGTTCCTACGAGCAGTACTTC. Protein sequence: CASSVSASGSYEQYF.

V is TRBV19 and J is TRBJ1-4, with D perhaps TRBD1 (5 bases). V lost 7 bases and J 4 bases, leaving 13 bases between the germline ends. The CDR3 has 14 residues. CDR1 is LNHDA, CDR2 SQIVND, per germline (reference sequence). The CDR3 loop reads CASNVQGVNEKLFF. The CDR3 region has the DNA TGTGCCAGTAATGTCCAAGGGGTTAATGAAAAACTGTTTTTT. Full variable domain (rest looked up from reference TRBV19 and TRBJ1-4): DGGITQSPKYLFRKEGQNVTLSCEQNLNHDAMYWYRQDPGQGLRLIYYSQIVNDFQKGDIAEGYSVSREKKESFPLTVTSAQKNPTAFYLCASNVQGVNEKLFFGSGTQLSVL.

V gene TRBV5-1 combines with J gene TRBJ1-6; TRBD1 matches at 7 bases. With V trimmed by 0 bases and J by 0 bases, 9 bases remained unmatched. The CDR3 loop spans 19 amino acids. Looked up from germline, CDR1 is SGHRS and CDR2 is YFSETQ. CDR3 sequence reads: CASSLVSQTGSSYNSPLHF. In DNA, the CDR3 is TGCGCCAGCAGCTTGGTATCCCAGACAGGGAGCTCCTATAATTCACCCCTCCACTTT. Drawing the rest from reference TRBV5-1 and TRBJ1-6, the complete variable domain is KAGVTQTPRYLIKTRGQQVTLSCSPISGHRSVSWYQQTPGQGLQFLFEYFSETQRNKGNFPGRFSGRQFSNSRSEMNVSTLELGDSALYLCASSLVSQTGSSYNSPLHFGNGTRLTVT.

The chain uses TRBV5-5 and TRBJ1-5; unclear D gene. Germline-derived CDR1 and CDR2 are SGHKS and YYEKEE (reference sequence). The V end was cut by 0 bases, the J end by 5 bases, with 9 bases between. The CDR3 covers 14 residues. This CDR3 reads CASSLDTSYQPQHF. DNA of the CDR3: TGTGCCAGCAGCTTGGACACCTCATATCAGCCCCAGCATTTT.

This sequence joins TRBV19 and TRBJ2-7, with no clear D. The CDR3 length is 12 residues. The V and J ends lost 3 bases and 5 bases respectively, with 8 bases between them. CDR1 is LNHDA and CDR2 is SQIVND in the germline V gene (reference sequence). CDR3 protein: CASSIEANEQYF. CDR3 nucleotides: TGTGCCAGTAGTATCGAGGCCAACGAGCAGTACTTC.

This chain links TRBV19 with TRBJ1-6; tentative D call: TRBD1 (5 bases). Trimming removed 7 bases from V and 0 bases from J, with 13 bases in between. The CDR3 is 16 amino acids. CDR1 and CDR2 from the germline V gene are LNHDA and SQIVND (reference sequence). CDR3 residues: CASTMRGSSYNSPLHF. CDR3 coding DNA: TGTGCCAGTACCATGCGGGGGAGCTCCTATAATTCACCCCTCCACTTT.

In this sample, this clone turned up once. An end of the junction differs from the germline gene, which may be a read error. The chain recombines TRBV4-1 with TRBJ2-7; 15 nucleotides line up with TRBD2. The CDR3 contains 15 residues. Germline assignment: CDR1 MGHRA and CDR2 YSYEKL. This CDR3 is CAGSQGLAGGYEQYF. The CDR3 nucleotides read TGCGCCGGCAGCCAGGGACTAGCGGGGGGCTACGAGCAGTACTTC.

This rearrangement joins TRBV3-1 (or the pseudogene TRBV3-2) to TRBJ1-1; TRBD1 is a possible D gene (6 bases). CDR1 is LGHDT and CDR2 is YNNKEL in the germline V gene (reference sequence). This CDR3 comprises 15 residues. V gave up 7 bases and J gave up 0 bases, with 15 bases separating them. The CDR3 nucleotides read TGTGCCAGCACCGGGACACTTTTTATGAACACTGAAGCTTTCTTT. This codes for CASTGTLFMNTEAFF.

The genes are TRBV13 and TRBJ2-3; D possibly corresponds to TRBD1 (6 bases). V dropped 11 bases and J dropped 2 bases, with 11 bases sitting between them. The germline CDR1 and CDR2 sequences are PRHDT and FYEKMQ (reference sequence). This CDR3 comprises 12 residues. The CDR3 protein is CASSGATDTQYF. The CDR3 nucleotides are TGTGCCTCCTCAGGGGCCACAGATACGCAGTATTTT.

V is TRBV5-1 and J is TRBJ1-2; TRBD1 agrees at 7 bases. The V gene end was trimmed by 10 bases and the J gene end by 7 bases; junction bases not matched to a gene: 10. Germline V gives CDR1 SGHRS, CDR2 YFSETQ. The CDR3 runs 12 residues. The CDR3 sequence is CARTGQGGGYTF. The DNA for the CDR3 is TGCGCCCGCACGGGGCAGGGGGGTGGCTACACCTTC.

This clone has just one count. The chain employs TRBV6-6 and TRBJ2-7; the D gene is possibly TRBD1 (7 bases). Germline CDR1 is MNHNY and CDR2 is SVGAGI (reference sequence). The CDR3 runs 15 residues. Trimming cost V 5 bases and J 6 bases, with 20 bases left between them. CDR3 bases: TGTGCCAGCAGTCCAGGGGGGCAGTTGTTATCCGAGCAGTACTTC. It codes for CASSPGGQLLSEQYF.